Listed below are T cell receptor beta chains from one sample, sequenced in a study of molecular identifiers for immune sequencing clone quantification. TCRdb called the PCR reads again in MiXCR, with one record for every CDR3 protein. The sample gives tens of thousands of distinct CDR3 sequences, approximately 25% of which show up once; roughly 0.76% is in the top ten. The specimen was naive CD8+ T cells from blood, with Jurkat cell RNA spiked in. The receptor set was obtained from a human donor in good health. Some libraries in this study had Jurkat cell RNA spiked in. CDR3s include the opening cysteine and the closing phenylalanine or tryptophan. D genes are given only for firm matches. Some rows mark clone size as missing; the rest say once, few, many or name a class of expanded clone.

D gene,V gene,J gene,clone size,CDR3 protein,CDR3 DNA
-,TRBV10-2,TRBJ2-7,-,CASSDGAGVSYEQYF,TGCGCCAGCAGTGATGGGGCAGGGGTTTCCTACGAGCAGTACTTC
TRBD1,TRBV11-2,TRBJ2-2,-,CASSYGQGKTGELFF,TGTGCCAGCAGCTACGGACAGGGAAAAACCGGGGAGCTGTTTTTT
TRBD1,TRBV6-5,TRBJ1-6,-,CASSYRDRSSPLHF,TGTGCCAGCAGTTACCGGGACAGAAGTTCACCCCTCCACTTT
TRBD1,TRBV6-2/TRBV6-3,TRBJ2-3,-,CASSYSSGTGYADTQYF,TGTGCCAGCAGTTACTCCTCCGGGACAGGGTACGCAGATACGCAGTATTTT
TRBD2,TRBV6-5,TRBJ2-3,-,CAGSYRTSGTDTQYF,TGTGCCGGCAGTTACCGGACTAGCGGCACAGATACGCAGTATTTT
-,TRBV7-6,TRBJ2-5,many,CASSRVRTVQETQYF,TGTGCCAGCAGCCGAGTAAGGACAGTCCAAGAGACCCAGTACTTC
-,TRBV2,TRBJ2-3,many,CASSEALAVPGDTQYF,TGTGCCAGCAGTGAAGCTTTAGCGGTTCCAGGGGATACGCAGTATTTT
TRBD1,TRBV28,TRBJ2-5,many,CASSLSETGDGETQYF,TGTGCCAGCAGTTTATCTGAGACAGGGGATGGAGAGACCCAGTACTTC
-,TRBV13,TRBJ1-1,many,CASSLGPGNTEAFF,TGTGCCAGCAGCTTAGGTCCAGGGAACACTGAAGCTTTCTTT
-,TRBV20-1,TRBJ2-7,-,CSARDPADTVPYEQYF,TGCAGTGCTAGAGATCCAGCCGATACGGTACCCTACGAGCAGTACTTC
-,TRBV7-9,TRBJ1-5,-,CASSSTGNQPQHF,TGTGCCAGCAGCTCAACAGGCAATCAGCCCCAGCATTTT
-,TRBV6-5,TRBJ1-1,few,CASSLTPYDTVTADAEAFF,TGTGCCAGCAGCCTCACCCCTTATGATACCGTCACAGCAGACGCTGAAGCTTTCTTT
-,TRBV4-3,TRBJ2-1,few,CASSQADWRGDNEQFF,TGCGCCAGCAGCCAAGCAGACTGGCGGGGTGACAATGAGCAGTTCTTC
-,TRBV19,TRBJ2-1,-,CASSISGGLGNEQFF,TGTGCCAGTAGTATTTCAGGGGGGCTTGGGAATGAGCAGTTCTTC
-,TRBV12-3/TRBV12-4,TRBJ2-1,-,CASSLLVRFDEQFF,TGTGCCAGCAGTTTGTTGGTGCGTTTCGATGAGCAGTTCTTC
-,TRBV11-2,TRBJ2-3,many,CASRLRAGSDTQYF,TGTGCCAGCAGACTCCGTGCAGGTTCAGATACGCAGTATTTT
-,TRBV7-8,TRBJ2-7,-,CASSFYDILSYEQYF,TGTGCCAGCAGCTTTTATGACATTCTTTCCTACGAGCAGTACTTC
-,TRBV2,TRBJ1-2,-,CASLSGLLVPANYGYTF,TGTGCCAGCCTGAGTGGTTTGTTGGTTCCGGCTAACTATGGCTACACCTTC
-,TRBV7-9,TRBJ2-5,many,CASSPPESETQYF,TGTGCCAGCAGCCCCCCCGAATCAGAGACCCAGTACTTC
TRBD2,TRBV27,TRBJ2-1,-,CASSYQAGVYNEQFF,TGTGCCAGCAGTTATCAAGCGGGGGTGTACAATGAGCAGTTCTTC
-,TRBV7-9,TRBJ2-2,few,CASSLGGADTGELFF,TGTGCCAGCAGCTTAGGGGGCGCTGACACCGGGGAGCTGTTTTTT
-,TRBV11-1,TRBJ1-1,few,CASSADMEGTEAFF,TGTGCCAGCAGCGCGGATATGGAGGGCACTGAAGCTTTCTTT
-,TRBV4-1,TRBJ1-5,few,CASSQQESYSNQPQHF,TGCGCCAGCAGCCAACAAGAGAGTTATAGCAATCAGCCCCAGCATTTT
TRBD2,TRBV10-3,TRBJ2-7,-,CAISEPSDRGVAGGTHEQYF,TGTGCCATCAGTGAGCCCTCTGACAGGGGAGTAGCGGGAGGAACCCACGAGCAGTACTTC
-,TRBV30,TRBJ2-3,many,CAWTDGLGADTQYF,TGTGCCTGGACCGACGGGTTAGGGGCAGATACGCAGTATTTT
-,TRBV7-9,TRBJ2-3,many,CASSRGTASTDTQYF,TGTGCCAGCAGTCGAGGGACGGCTAGCACAGATACGCAGTATTTT
-,TRBV3-1,TRBJ1-3,-,CASSPYAQNTIYF,TGTGCCAGCAGCCCCTACGCCCAAAACACCATATATTTT
-,TRBV11-2,TRBJ2-5,-,CASSPEDSKETQYF,TGTGCCAGCAGCCCCGAGGACAGTAAAGAGACCCAGTACTTC
-,TRBV6-1,TRBJ1-5,many,CASSDIPGGNQPQHF,TGTGCCAGCAGTGATATCCCCGGGGGGAATCAGCCCCAGCATTTT
-,TRBV27,TRBJ2-3,-,CASPPAGPSATQYF,TGTGCCAGCCCCCCTGCCGGGCCTTCCGCTACGCAGTATTTT
TRBD1,TRBV28,TRBJ2-7,-,CASTLTPDRVYAQYF,TGTGCCAGCACCCTGACCCCGGACAGGGTCTACGCGCAGTACTTC
-,TRBV7-9,TRBJ2-5,many,CASSSPGEKQETQYF,TGTGCCAGCAGCTCCCCGGGGGAGAAGCAAGAGACCCAGTACTTC
-,TRBV6-2/TRBV6-3,TRBJ2-3,few,CASSYPIHLRDRTDTQYF,TGTGCCAGCAGTTACCCAATCCATTTACGGGACCGCACAGATACGCAGTATTTT
TRBD2,TRBV10-3,TRBJ2-7,few,CAISAPGTSGVQYF,TGTGCCATCAGTGCGCCCGGGACTAGCGGGGTGCAGTACTTC
-,TRBV6-2/TRBV6-3,TRBJ2-3,few,CASADLLRTDTQYF,TGTGCCAGCGCTGACCTCCTTCGTACAGATACGCAGTATTTT
-,TRBV20-1,TRBJ2-2,-,CSAREQGELFF,TGCAGTGCTAGAGAACAGGGGGAGCTGTTTTTT
-,TRBV7-9,TRBJ2-3,many,CASSPTSAGTDTQYF,TGTGCCAGCAGCCCCACCAGCGCGGGCACAGATACGCAGTATTTT
TRBD2,TRBV5-5,TRBJ2-7,few,CASSGIWTSGANEQYF,TGTGCCAGCAGCGGGATATGGACTAGCGGGGCAAACGAGCAGTACTTC
-,TRBV6-2/TRBV6-3,TRBJ2-7,many,CASSYSSGGYEQYF,TGTGCCAGCAGTTACTCTTCCGGGGGATACGAGCAGTACTTC
-,TRBV13,TRBJ2-2,few,CASSLALAGAGELFF,TGTGCCAGCAGCTTAGCCCTGGCAGGGGCCGGGGAGCTGTTTTTT
-,TRBV6-2/TRBV6-3,TRBJ1-1,few,CASRPYTGNTEAFF,TGTGCCAGCAGACCTTATACAGGGAACACTGAAGCTTTCTTT